The next 21 T cell receptor beta chains were all read from a single sample in a study of tumor-infiltrating lymphocytes in primary liver carcinoma. Constant-region priming of 500 to 550 ng total RNA yielded TCR beta cDNA. Three-round nested multiplex PCR performed with slightly modified ARM-PCR produced the TCR beta libraries. With TRBV1-TRBV30 forward primers and a C-beta reverse primer, the first two PCR rounds were run for nine to eleven cycles each. TCRdb used MiXCR to reprocess the multiplex PCR reads, holding one entry per CDR3 protein. The repertoire includes 90,000 to 150,000 distinct CDR3 sequences, around 65% of them detected once, and 8.1% sits in the top ten. The tissue used was unsorted bulk material of about 19-34 mg. RNA and DNA were co-extracted from it with the AllPrep DNA/RNA mini kit. Sequencing was performed on tumor-adjacent normal liver tissue. Receptors were obtained from a woman in her fifties or sixties with primary liver carcinoma and hepatitis B virus infection.

Turning to this clonotype: This may stem from a read error, because a much larger clone lies one nucleotide away. The chain couples TRBV21-1 to TRBJ2-1; TRBD1, the D gene given by the table, was not confirmed from the DNA. TRBV21-1 is designated a pseudogene. This CDR3 spans 13 amino acids. CDR3 in amino acids: CASTTQGWYEQFF. CDR3 nucleotide sequence: TGTGCCAGCACGACACAGGGTTGGTATGAGCAGTTCTTC.

This clonotype was seen ten or more times. J is TRBJ1-2 and V is TRBV29-1, with 9 bases identical to TRBD1. V shed 4 bases and J 4 bases; nucleotides not matched to a gene: 7. The CDR3 covers 14 residues. Germline V lookup: CDR1 SQVTM, CDR2 ANQGSEA. As DNA, the CDR3 is TGCAGCGTTGGGTCCCCGGGACAGGGCTATGGCTACACCTTC. It codes for CSVGSPGQGYGYTF.

As regards this clonotype: The conserved phenylalanine or tryptophan normally closing the CDR3 is absent here, so this likely arose from a read error. The V and J genes are TRBV18 and TRBJ2-7, with a tentative D call TRBD2 (6 bases). The germline V and J ends were trimmed by 4 bases and 3 bases, with 13 bases remaining between them. The CDR3 contains 14 residues. CDR1 and CDR2 (germline): KGHSH, LQKENI. CDR3 sequence reads: CASSHVEGNYEQYL. CDR3 coding DNA: TGTGCCAGCTCACACGTGGAGGGTAACTACGAGCAGTACCTC.

Remarks on this clonotype: Since a much larger clone is just one base distant, this may be a read error. The CDR3 sequence is CANTLDSEQFF. The CDR3 DNA reads TGTGCCAACACCCTAGATAGTGAGCAGTTCTTC. The J gene is TRBJ2-1, the V gene TRBV7-9; no clear D gene. V was clipped by 10 bases and J by 9 bases, with 13 bases between them. The CDR3 has 11 residues. Germline V gives CDR1 SEHNR, CDR2 FQNEAQ (reference sequence).

In this sample, this clonotype turned up a few times. V usage is TRBV20-1 and J usage is TRBJ2-1; tentative D call: TRBD2 (5 bases). Trimming pared 1 base from V and 0 bases from J, leaving 16 bases between. The CDR3 is made up of 17 amino acids. CDR1 DFQATT and CDR2 SNEGSKA come from the germline V gene (reference sequence). The CDR3 sequence is CSARGPRTGSSYNEQFF. The CDR3 DNA reads as TGCAGTGCTAGAGGACCAAGGACGGGGAGCTCCTACAATGAGCAGTTCTTC.

With respect to this clonotype: This may arise from a read error, as a much more abundant clone is one base away. This chain connects TRBV28 to TRBJ1-6; D gene ambiguous. In germline, CDR1 is MDHEN, CDR2 SYDVKM. The CDR3 sequence is 12 residues long. Trimming removed 11 bases at V and 5 bases at J, with 10 bases between. The CDR3 loop is CAGNPNNSPLHF. The CDR3 nucleotides read TGTGCCGGCAATCCTAATAATTCACCCCTCCACTTT.

This clonotype was detected many times. The chain employs TRBV10-1 and TRBJ1-1; 7 nucleotides align to TRBD1. V was clipped by 3 bases and J by 1 base; unmatched bases: 5. This CDR3 is 15 amino acids long. Germline V gives CDR1 WNHNN, CDR2 SYGVQD (reference sequence). The CDR3 loop reads CASSDTGTANTEAFF. The CDR3 coding sequence is TGCGCCAGCAGTGACACCGGGACAGCGAACACTGAAGCTTTCTTT.

J is TRBJ2-1 and V is TRBV7-8, with D unclear. Germline CDR1 is SGHVS and CDR2 is FQNEAQ. This CDR3 spans 14 amino acids. Deletions cut 5 bases from V and 8 bases from J, with 16 bases between. CDR3: CASSRRPREDEQFF. The CDR3 region has the DNA TGTGCCAGCAGCCGAAGACCAAGGGAAGATGAGCAGTTCTTC.

The table lists this clonotype with a few counts. Given a much more abundant clone one base away, this may be a read error. V and J are TRBV7-8 and TRBJ2-3, with unresolved D. Germline V CDR1 and CDR2: SGHVS, FQNEAQ. The CDR3 spans 12 residues. The DNA for the CDR3 is TGTGTCAGCAGCCAAGGGAAGGGCACGCAGTATTTT. Protein: CVSSQGKGTQYF.

Regarding this clonotype: One junction end disagrees with the germline gene, perhaps due to a read error. The chain uses TRBV11-3 and TRBJ2-1, with D perhaps being TRBD1 or TRBD2 (5 bases each). Germline V gene data show CDR1 as SGHNT and CDR2 as YENEEA. The CDR3 consists of 15 residues. The CDR3 loop reads CTSSPRLGPYNEQFF. The CDR3 DNA sequence: TGTACCAGCAGCCCCCGATTGGGACCGTACAATGAGCAGTTCTTT.

Of note for this clonotype: Possible read error: a much larger clone is one base away. The chain uses TRBV6-6 and TRBJ1-1; D not certain. The CDR3 spans 11 residues. The germline CDR1 and CDR2 sequences are MNHNY and SVGAGI (reference sequence). This chain's CDR3 is CTSSYGIQAFF. The CDR3 coding sequence is TGTACCAGCAGTTACGGCATTCAAGCTTTCTTT.

The chain is built from TRBV12-3 or TRBV12-4 and TRBJ1-2; tentative D call: TRBD1 (5 bases). V was pared by 5 bases and J by 12 bases, with 25 bases between. The CDR3 covers 15 residues. The DNA for the CDR3 is TGTGCCAGCAGTACCCAGGGCAGGGCCGTCTATGGTCACACCTTC. Its translation is CASSTQGRAVYGHTF.

V is TRBV10-2 and J is TRBJ2-1; TRBD1 matches at 7 bases. CDR1 is WSHSY and CDR2 is SAAADI in the germline V gene. CDR3 length: 14 residues. Trimming cost V 3 bases and J 9 bases; bases outside gene matches: 8. CDR3 DNA sequence: TGCGCCAGCAGTGACGGGCGAAGGGACAGTGAGCAGTTCTTC. Protein product: CASSDGRRDSEQFF.

This chain joins TRBV5-1 and TRBJ1-1; no clear D gene. Trimming pared 3 bases from V and 3 bases from J, leaving 12 bases between. Per the germline V gene, CDR1 is SGHRS and CDR2 is YFSETQ. This CDR3 has 14 amino acids. The DNA of the CDR3 is TGCGCCAGCAGCTGGCGGCCAGGCTACACTGAAGCTTTCTTT. As protein: CASSWRPGYTEAFF.

This clonotype came up many times. The chain joins TRBV6-1 to TRBJ2-4; TRBD2 matches at 7 bases. From germline, CDR1 is MNHNS and CDR2 SASEGT. The J segment lost 7 bases and the V segment lost 2 bases, leaving 14 bases of the junction unmatched. The CDR3 has 17 residues. CDR3 loop: CASSELGLAESRNIQYF. The CDR3 DNA sequence: TGTGCCAGCAGTGAATTAGGGCTAGCGGAGTCTAGGAACATTCAGTACTTC.

Points on this clonotype: The conserved closing phenylalanine or tryptophan is absent in this CDR3, likely reflecting a read error. V and J are TRBV6-4 and TRBJ1-1, with 8 bases aligning to TRBD1. This CDR3 contains 16 residues. J lost 3 bases, V lost 3 bases, and 9 bases had no gene match. Germline assignment: CDR1 MRHNA and CDR2 SNTAGT. The CDR3 reads CASSENSGQGHTEAFI. The CDR3 DNA follows: TGTGCCAGCAGTGAAAATTCAGGACAGGGACACACTGAAGCTTTCATT.

With respect to this clonotype: A much bigger clone sits one base away, suggesting this may be a read error. The gene calls are TRBV6-4 and TRBJ1-6; 8 positions match TRBD1. Germline assignment: CDR1 MRHNA and CDR2 SNTAGT. The V gene end was trimmed by 3 bases and the J gene end by 8 bases; junction bases not matched to a gene: 6. The CDR3 runs 15 residues. CDR3 loop: CASSETGDWDSPLHF. The DNA for the CDR3 is TGTGCCAGCAGTGAGACAGGGGACTGGGATTCACCCCTCCACTTT.

Notes on this clonotype: Relative to the germline gene, one junction end is altered; a read error may explain this. V is TRBV4-1 and J is TRBJ1-5, with a possible D match to TRBD1 (6 bases). Germline-derived CDR1 and CDR2 are MGHRA and YSYEKL. CDR3 size: 17 residues. The CDR3 sequence is CASSHRILTGIRQPQHF. The DNA of the CDR3 is TGCGCCAGCAGCCATAGAATCCTAACAGGGATCCGTCAGCCCCAGCATTTC.

The CDR3 loop is CAGKRRDGTDTQYF. The CDR3 region has the DNA TGTGCCGGCAAAAGGAGGGATGGGACAGATACGCAGTATTTT. This chain connects TRBV2 to TRBJ2-3; D is perhaps TRBD2 (6 bases). Germline loops: CDR1 SNHLY, CDR2 FYNNEI. Trimming pared 11 bases from V and 3 bases from J, leaving 18 bases between. The CDR3 sequence is 14 residues long.

V gene TRBV6-1 combines with J gene TRBJ1-1; 9 nucleotides align to TRBD1. The ends lost 6 bases at V and 4 bases at J; junction bases unmatched: 9. The length of the CDR3 is 15 residues. From germline, CDR1 is MNHNS and CDR2 SASEGT. The CDR3 protein is CASRTGTGLGTEAFF. The DNA for the CDR3 is TGTGCCAGCAGGACCGGGACAGGGTTGGGCACTGAAGCTTTCTTT.

This rearrangement joins TRBV19 to TRBJ2-2; 9 bases align to TRBD2. This CDR3 is 14 amino acids long. Looked up from germline, CDR1 is LNHDA and CDR2 is SQIVND (reference sequence). J lost 7 bases, V lost 5 bases, and 5 bases had no gene match. CDR3 coding DNA: TGTGCCAGTAGTTCAGCGGGAGGAGGCGGGGAGCTGTTTTTT. Residues: CASSSAGGGGELFF.